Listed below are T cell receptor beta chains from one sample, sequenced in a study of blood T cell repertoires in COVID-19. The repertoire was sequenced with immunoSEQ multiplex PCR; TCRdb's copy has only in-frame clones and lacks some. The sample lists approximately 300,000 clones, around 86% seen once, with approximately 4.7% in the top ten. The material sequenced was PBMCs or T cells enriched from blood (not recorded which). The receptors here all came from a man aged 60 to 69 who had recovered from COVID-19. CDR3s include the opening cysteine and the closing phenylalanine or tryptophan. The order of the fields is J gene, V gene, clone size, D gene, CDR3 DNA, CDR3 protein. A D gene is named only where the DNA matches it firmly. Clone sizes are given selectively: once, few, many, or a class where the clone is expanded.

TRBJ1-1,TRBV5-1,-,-,TGCGCCAGCAGCTTAACAGCAGCAGGCACTGAAGCTTTCTTT,CASSLTAAGTEAFF
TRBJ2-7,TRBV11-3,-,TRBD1,TGTGCCAGCAGCCAGGGGACAGGGAGCTCCTACGAGCAGTACTTC,CASSQGTGSSYEQYF
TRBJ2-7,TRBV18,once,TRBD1,TGTGCCAGCTCCGGGACAGGGGGAGGCGAGCAGTACTTC,CASSGTGGGEQYF
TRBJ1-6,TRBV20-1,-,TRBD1,TGCAGTGCTAGTTCGGACAGGGGAAATTCACCCCTCCACTTT,CSASSDRGNSPLHF
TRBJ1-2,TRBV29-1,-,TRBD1,TGCAGCGGGGCCTTGACAGGGGCTGGCTACACCTTC,CSGALTGAGYTF
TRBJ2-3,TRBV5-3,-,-,TGTGCCAGAAGCTTTTTGGGGAGGGATACGCAGTATTTT,CARSFLGRDTQYF
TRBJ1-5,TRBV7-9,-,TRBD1,TGTGCCAGCAGCCCCGCAGGGGGATATCTTAGCAATCAGCCCCAGCATTTT,CASSPAGGYLSNQPQHF
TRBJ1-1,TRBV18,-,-,TGTGCCAGCTCGGAGAGACAGACGATGAACACTGAAGCTTTCTTT,CASSERQTMNTEAFF
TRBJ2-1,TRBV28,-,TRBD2,TGTGCCAGTCGAGCGGGGAGCTCCTACAATGAGCAGTTCTTC,CASRAGSSYNEQFF
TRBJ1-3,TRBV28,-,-,TGTGCCAGCAGCACCGGGTCTCCAGCTGGAAACACCATATATTTT,CASSTGSPAGNTIYF
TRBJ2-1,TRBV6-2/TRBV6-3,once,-,TGTGCCAGCAGTGGTTCGGGTGTATTCTCCTACAATGAGCAGTTCTTC,CASSGSGVFSYNEQFF
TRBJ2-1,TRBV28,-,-,TGTGCCAGCAGCCCATTCGGTGCGGGGACCTACAATGAGCAGTTCTTC,CASSPFGAGTYNEQFF
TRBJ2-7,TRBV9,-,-,TGTGCCAGCAGCCTTGCGGGCGCTCTCCTCTACGAGCAGTACTTC,CASSLAGALLYEQYF
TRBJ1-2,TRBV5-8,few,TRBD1,TGTGCCAGCAGTTCCAGGACAGGGAGGAGTGGCTACACCTTC,CASSSRTGRSGYTF
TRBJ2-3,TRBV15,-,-,TGTGCCACCAGCAGAGATAAACTAGCCTTTTTCACAGATACGCAGTATTTT,CATSRDKLAFFTDTQYF
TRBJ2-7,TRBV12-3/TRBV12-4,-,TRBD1,TGTGCCAGCAGGGGACAGGGGCCTTACGAGCAGTACTTC,CASRGQGPYEQYF
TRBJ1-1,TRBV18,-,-,TGTGCCAGCTCCCCAGGGCAGGGAACGAACACTGAAGCTTTCTTT,CASSPGQGTNTEAFF
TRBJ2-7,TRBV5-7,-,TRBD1,TGTGCCAGCAGCCCGGACAGGGGGTCCTACGAGCAGTACTTC,CASSPDRGSYEQYF
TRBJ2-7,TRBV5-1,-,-,TGCGCCAGCAGCTTGACCACTTCTGGGCACGAGCAGTACTTC,CASSLTTSGHEQYF
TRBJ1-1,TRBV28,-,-,TGTGCCAGCAGGCTCCGGGACACTGAAGCTTTCTTT,CASRLRDTEAFF
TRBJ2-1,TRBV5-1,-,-,TGCGCCAGCAGCTTCACAGATAGCTCCTACAATGAGCAGTTCTTC,CASSFTDSSYNEQFF
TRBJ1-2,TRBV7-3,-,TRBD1,TGTGCCAGCAGCCCGACAGGGGGCTCCTATGGCTACACCTTC,CASSPTGGSYGYTF
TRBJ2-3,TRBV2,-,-,TGTGCCAGCAGTGGGACAGCCACAGATACGCAGTATTTT,CASSGTATDTQYF
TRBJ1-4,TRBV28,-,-,TGTGCCAGCAGTTTGGGGGTGGAGGGGGAAAAACTGTTTTTT,CASSLGVEGEKLFF
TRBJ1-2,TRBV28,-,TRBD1,TGTGCCAGCATCCGATCGGGGCAGGGGGGTGGCTACACCTTC,CASIRSGQGGGYTF
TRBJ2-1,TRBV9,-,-,TGTGCCAGCAGCCCTGAAGGAGGGCCTTACAATGAGCAGTTCTTC,CASSPEGGPYNEQFF
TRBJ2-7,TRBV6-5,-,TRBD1,TGTGCCAGCAGTTACTCGGGGACAGGGGGATTTTACGAGCAGTACTTC,CASSYSGTGGFYEQYF
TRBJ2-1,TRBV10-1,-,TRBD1,TGCGCCAGCAGTGGGGCCCCGGACAGGACTTACAATGAGCAGTTCTTC,CASSGAPDRTYNEQFF
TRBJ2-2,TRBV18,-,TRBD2,TGTGCCAGCTCACCACCGCAGCGGGAAATAATCGGGGAGCTGTTTTTT,CASSPPQREIIGELFF
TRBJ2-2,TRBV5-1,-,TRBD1,TGCGCCAGCAGCCCCTGGACAGGGGGCCTCACCGGGGAGCTGTTTTTT,CASSPWTGGLTGELFF
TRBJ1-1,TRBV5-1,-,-,TGCGCCAGCAGCTTGGCCCAACTAGGCTCCGACACTGAAGCTTTCTTT,CASSLAQLGSDTEAFF
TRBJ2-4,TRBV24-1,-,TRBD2,TGTGCCACCAGTGGAGCCGGCCCCGGGGGGATTCAGTACTTC,CATSGAGPGGIQYF
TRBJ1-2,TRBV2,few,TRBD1,TGTGCCAGCCGGGACAGGGGATTTGGCTACACCTTC,CASRDRGFGYTF
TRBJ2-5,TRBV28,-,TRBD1,TGTGCCAGCAGTCCCGGGACAGTCCAAGAGACCCAGTACTTC,CASSPGTVQETQYF
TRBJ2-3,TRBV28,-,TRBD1,TGTGCCAGCAGTGCTTACAGGGGTAGCACAGATACGCAGTATTTT,CASSAYRGSTDTQYF
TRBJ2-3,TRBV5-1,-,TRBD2,TGCGCCAGCAGCGGGGGGACTAGCGGGGACACAGATACGCAGTATTTT,CASSGGTSGDTDTQYF
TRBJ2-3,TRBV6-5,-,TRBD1,TGTGCCAGCAGCCGCCGACAGGGGGACACAGATACGCAGTATTTT,CASSRRQGDTDTQYF
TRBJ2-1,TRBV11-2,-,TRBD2,TGTGCCAGCAGCCCCGGGACTAGCGGGAGGACCTACAATGAGCAGTTCTTC,CASSPGTSGRTYNEQFF
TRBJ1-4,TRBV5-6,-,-,TGTGCCAGCAGCTCGGGGTTGGAGGATGAAAAACTGTTTTTT,CASSSGLEDEKLFF
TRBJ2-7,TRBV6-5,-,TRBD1,TGTGCCAGCAGTTACACCAGGACAGGGGGCTCTTACGAGCAGTACTTC,CASSYTRTGGSYEQYF
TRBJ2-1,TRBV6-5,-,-,TGTGCCAGCAGTTACGGAACGGCGCGGATGCATGAGCAGTTCTTC,CASSYGTARMHEQFF
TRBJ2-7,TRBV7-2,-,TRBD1,TGTGCCAGCAGCTTCGCCGAGACAGGGAGCTCCTACGAGCAGTACTTC,CASSFAETGSSYEQYF
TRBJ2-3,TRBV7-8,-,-,TGTGCCAGCAGCTTCGGGATAACAGATACGCAGTATTTT,CASSFGITDTQYF
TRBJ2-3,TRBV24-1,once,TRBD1,TGTGCCACCAGTGATTTCCGGGACAGGGGCACAGATACGCAGTATTTT,CATSDFRDRGTDTQYF
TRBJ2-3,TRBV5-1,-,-,TGCGCCAGCGGTCCGGGGAGAGATACGCAGTATTTT,CASGPGRDTQYF
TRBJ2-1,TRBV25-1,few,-,TGTGCCAGCAGCCACAGGGCCCTCGATGAGCAGTTCTTC,CASSHRALDEQFF
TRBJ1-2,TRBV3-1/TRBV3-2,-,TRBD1,TGTGCCAGCAGACGGGACAGGGACTGGTATGGCTACACCTTC,CASRRDRDWYGYTF
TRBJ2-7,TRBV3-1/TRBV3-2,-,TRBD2,TGTGCCAGCAGCCCGGGTTTCAGCGGGAGGGCCTACGAGCAGTACTTC,CASSPGFSGRAYEQYF
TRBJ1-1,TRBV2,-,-,TGTGCCAGCAGTGACACTCTAGAAGCTTTCTTT,CASSDTLEAFF
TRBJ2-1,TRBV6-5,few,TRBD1,TGTGCCAGCAGTCCGGCAGGGGGCTTCTTGCAGTTCTTC,CASSPAGGFLQFF
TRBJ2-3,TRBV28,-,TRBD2,TGTGCCAGCAGTTTAACCCAGTTAGCGGGAGGCCTTACGCAGTATTTT,CASSLTQLAGGLTQYF
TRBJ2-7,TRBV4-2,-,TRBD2,TGTGCCAGCAGCCAAGATCTAGCGGGCCACGGATCCTACGAGCAGTACTTC,CASSQDLAGHGSYEQYF
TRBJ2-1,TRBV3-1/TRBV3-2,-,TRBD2,TGTGCCAGCAGCCAAGGTCAGGGCGGGAGGATCCGGCATGAGCAGTTCTTC,CASSQGQGGRIRHEQFF
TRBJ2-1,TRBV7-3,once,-,TGTGCCAGCAGCTTAAAAGTCGGGGATGAGCAGTTCTTC,CASSLKVGDEQFF
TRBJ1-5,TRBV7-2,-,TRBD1,TGTGCCAGCAGCTTACAAACAGGGGGCCGCGAACAGCCCCAGCATTTT,CASSLQTGGREQPQHF
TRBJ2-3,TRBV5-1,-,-,TGCGCCAGCAGCTTGTCCCAGGGTAATACAGATACGCAGTATTTT,CASSLSQGNTDTQYF
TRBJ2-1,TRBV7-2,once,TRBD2,TGTGCCAGCAGCTTATCGATAGCGGGAGGAAACGCTGGAGAGCAGTTCTTC,CASSLSIAGGNAGEQFF
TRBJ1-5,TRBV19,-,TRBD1,TGTGCCAGTAGTATTTGGGGACAGGGAGGCAATCAGCCCCAGCATTTT,CASSIWGQGGNQPQHF
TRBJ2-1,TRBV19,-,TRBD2,TGTGCCAGTCTAGGGACTAGCGGGAGGGGCTTTTACAATGAGCAGTTCTTC,CASLGTSGRGFYNEQFF
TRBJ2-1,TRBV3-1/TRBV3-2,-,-,TGTGCCAGCAGCCATTCTAGTAGCGGCTACAATGAGCAGTTCTTC,CASSHSSSGYNEQFF